This T cell receptor (beta chain) was documented in a study of OX40 agonist ivuxolimab in advanced cancers. V was cut by 0 bases and J by 5 bases, with 11 bases left in between. The CDR3 contains 14 residues. CDR1 SGHDT and CDR2 YYEEEE come from the germline V gene. This table comes from immunoSEQ multiplex PCR, and its TCRdb copy is limited to in-frame clones, with some not included. This table holds about 50,000 clones, around nine tenths found once. The chain carries TRBV5-6 and TRBJ1-1, with a possible D match to TRBD1 (5 bases). The sequence derives from an adult with an advanced solid tumor such as melanoma, head and neck, liver or kidney cancer. The sample in question was CD4+ or CD8+ T cells sorted from blood, obtained in a trial of the OX40 agonist ivuxolimab. The CDR3 spells CASSLEGWRTEAFF. As DNA, the CDR3 is TGTGCCAGCAGCTTGGAGGGGTGGAGGACTGAAGCTTTCTTT.